This T cell receptor beta chain originates from a study of blood T cell repertoires in COVID-19. Followed longitudinally, the Seattle patients had been enrolled during active infection. The assay was immunoSEQ multiplex PCR, and TCRdb's table has in-frame clones only and misses some. The table lists a few hundred thousand clones, about nine tenths of them singletons. Trimming took off 3 bases at V and 0 bases at J, with 15 bases between the two ends. The V gene's germline CDR1 is MDHEN and CDR2 SYDVKM. The CDR3 has 17 residues. The chain recombines TRBV28 with TRBJ1-3; tentative D call: TRBD1 (6 bases). Sequenced input: peripheral blood. The sequence came from a young woman with COVID-19, enrolled during active disease. This CDR3 reads CASSFLQGLNSGNTIYF. The CDR3 nucleotides are TGTGCCAGCAGTTTCCTTCAGGGGCTTAACTCTGGAAACACCATATATTTT. The full variable domain, in which reference TRBV28 and TRBJ1-3 provide the parts outside the CDR3, is DVKVTQSSRYLVKRTGEKVFLECVQDMDHENMFWYRQDPGLGLRLIYFSYDVKMKEKGDIPEGYSVSREKKERFSLILESASTNQTSMYLCASSFLQGLNSGNTIYFGEGSWLTVV.